The 14 T cell receptor beta chains reported below all come from one sample, sequenced in a study of T cell responses to AZD1222 COVID-19 vaccine. TCRdb's table, derived via immunoSEQ multiplex PCR, lists solely in-frame clones and lacks some. The sample lists some 110,000 clones, around 92% occurring once. The sample here was peripheral blood, taken on day 0 of AZD1222 vaccination. All receptors derive from an adult in good health.

The genes are TRBV6-5 and TRBJ1-5; D perhaps matches TRBD1 (5 bases). The germline V gene encodes CDR1 MNHEY and CDR2 SVGAGI. V was clipped by 6 bases and J by 7 bases, with 13 bases between them. The CDR3 consists of 13 residues. This CDR3 reads CASRRWPGQPQHF. The CDR3 bases are TGTGCCAGCAGACGATGGCCAGGGCAGCCCCAGCATTTT.

The chain carries TRBV4-1 and TRBJ1-3; TRBD1 matches 8 bases. There are 18 residues in the CDR3. V shed 1 base, J shed 4 bases, and the junction held 12 bases outside the gene matches. The germline gives CDR1 MGHRA, CDR2 YSYEKL. CDR3 sequence (DNA): TGCGCCAGCAGCCAAGGATCGGCCAGGGGGCGGAAAGGAAACACCATATATTTT. This gives the protein CASSQGSARGRKGNTIYF.

The rearrangement joins TRBV28 to TRBJ1-3; 11 positions agree with TRBD1. The CDR3 covers 19 residues. V lost 3 bases and J lost 2; bases outside the gene matches: 12. Germline V gene lookup returns CDR1 MDHEN and CDR2 SYDVKM. The CDR3 DNA is TGTGCCAGCAGTTTGCTGAACCCGGGACAGGGGGTAGCTGGAAACACCATATATTTT. Residues: CASSLLNPGQGVAGNTIYF.

V usage is TRBV6-5 and J usage is TRBJ2-6; 9 bases are shared with TRBD1. V trimming: 10 bases; J trimming: 3 bases; junction bases outside the gene matches: 7. The CDR3 contains 15 residues. Germline lookup yields CDR1 MNHEY and CDR2 SVGAGI. Here the CDR3 reads CATKTGGSGANVLTF. CDR3 nucleotides: TGTGCCACAAAGACAGGGGGTAGTGGGGCCAACGTCCTGACTTTC.

The V and J genes are TRBV18 and TRBJ2-7; unclear D gene. V gave up 2 bases and J gave up 7 bases, with 9 bases separating them. The CDR3 is 12 amino acids. CDR1 is KGHSH, CDR2 LQKENI, per germline. CDR3 protein: CASSPSSWEQYF. CDR3 sequence (DNA): TGTGCCAGCTCACCATCTTCGTGGGAGCAGTACTTC.

The rearrangement joins TRBV7-9 to TRBJ1-1; 8 bases are a match to TRBD1. The CDR3 has 19 amino acids. CDR1 and CDR2 from the germline V gene are SEHNR and FQNEAQ (reference sequence). Germline trimming cut 5 bases from V and 1 base from J; bases unmatched to any gene: 18. DNA of the CDR3: TGTGCCAGCAGCCAGAGATGGTCCAGGGGGCAAATTGAGAACACTGAAGCTTTCTTT. This translates into CASSQRWSRGQIENTEAFF.

The sample holds one count of this clone. This rearrangement joins TRBV10-3 to TRBJ1-1, with TRBD1 matching 9 bases. Germline V lookup: CDR1 ENHRY, CDR2 SYGVKD. The CDR3 runs to 16 residues. Germline trimming cut 6 bases from V and 5 bases from J; bases unmatched to any gene: 13. CDR3 sequence (DNA): TGTGCCATCAGCCCGGACCAGGGACAGGGATGGACTGAAGCTTTCTTT. This sequence encodes CAISPDQGQGWTEAFF.

This rearrangement joins TRBV11-2 to TRBJ2-7, with 12 bases matching TRBD2. This CDR3 has 18 amino acids. The germline V gene encodes CDR1 SGHAT and CDR2 FQNNGV. The trim removed 2 bases at V and 5 bases at J, leaving 13 bases unmatched. CDR3 sequence: CASSLRILAGGGTDEQYF. DNA for the CDR3: TGTGCCAGCAGCTTACGTATACTAGCGGGGGGAGGGACGGACGAGCAGTACTTC.

The chain is built from TRBV5-1 and TRBJ1-4, with 7 bases identical to TRBD1. V trimming: 0 bases; J trimming: 7 bases; junction bases outside the gene matches: 9. The germline CDR1 and CDR2 sequences are SGHRS and YFSETQ. The CDR3 has 16 amino acids. CDR3 DNA sequence: TGCGCCAGCAGCTTGGTGGGGGGACAGTACGCTGAAAAACTGTTTTTT. It codes for CASSLVGGQYAEKLFF. The full variable domain, completed using reference TRBV5-1 and TRBJ1-4, is KAGVTQTPRYLIKTRGQQVTLSCSPISGHRSVSWYQQTPGQGLQFLFEYFSETQRNKGNFPGRFSGRQFSNSRSEMNVSTLELGDSALYLCASSLVGGQYAEKLFFGSGTQLSVL.

The chain carries TRBV28 and TRBJ1-3; possibly TRBD1 for D (6 bases). This CDR3 comprises 16 residues. The germline gives CDR1 MDHEN, CDR2 SYDVKM. V lost 6 bases to trimming and J lost 4 bases, with 19 bases between them. The CDR3 DNA follows: TGTGCCAGCAGAAACGGACAGCGATCGTTGGGAAACACCATATATTTT. Protein: CASRNGQRSLGNTIYF.

V is TRBV27 and J is TRBJ2-4, with a weak D call TRBD2 (6 bases). Germline CDR1 reads MNHEY; CDR2 reads SMNVEV (reference sequence). V lost 6 bases to trimming and J lost 5 bases, with 17 bases between them. This CDR3 comprises 15 residues. CDR3 nucleotides: TGTGCCAGCAGGGGCGGGGAGCACTATCAAAACATTCAGTACTTC. It translates to CASRGGEHYQNIQYF.

The rearrangement joins TRBV28 to TRBJ2-7, with 8 bases that match TRBD2. Germline trimming cut 6 bases from V and 3 bases from J; bases unmatched to any gene: 4. CDR1 and CDR2 (germline): MDHEN, SYDVKM. CDR3 length equals 13 residues. The CDR3 DNA is TGTGCCAGCAGGGGGACTAGTCGCTACGAGCAGTACTTC. It is translated as CASRGTSRYEQYF. Full variable domain (remainder filled in from reference TRBV28 and TRBJ2-7): DVKVTQSSRYLVKRTGEKVFLECVQDMDHENMFWYRQDPGLGLRLIYFSYDVKMKEKGDIPEGYSVSREKKERFSLILESASTNQTSMYLCASRGTSRYEQYFGPGTRLTVT.

The chain combines TRBV5-4 with TRBJ1-3; D unclear. The V end was cut by 2 bases, the J end by 5 bases, with 2 bases between. Germline CDR1 SGHNT, CDR2 YYREEE (reference sequence). There are 11 residues in the CDR3. CDR3 nucleotides: TGTGCCAGCAGCTTCAGAAACACCATATATTTT. It yields the protein CASSFRNTIYF.

This clone was detected only once. J is TRBJ1-2 and V is TRBV4-2; TRBD1 is a possible D gene (5 bases). The CDR3 sequence is 13 residues long. Germline V gene lookup returns CDR1 LGHNA and CDR2 YNFKEQ. The ends were cut back, 4 bases at V and 4 bases at J, with 10 bases in the middle. The CDR3 sequence is CASSRDGSYGYTF. The CDR3 DNA reads as TGTGCCAGCAGCCGGGACGGCAGCTATGGCTACACCTTC.